Shown below are 12 T cell receptor beta chains from a single sample sequenced in a study of technical replicates of blood from a handful of donors. Profiled with immunoSEQ multiplex PCR; TCRdb holds only in-frame clones, not every one. The data hold about 100,000 clones, with more than 90% observed a single time. The sample consisted of T cells isolated from PBMCs. These receptors were obtained from a human donor in good health.

This chain links TRBV4-1 with TRBJ2-7; D might be TRBD2 (5 bases). The V gene's germline CDR1 is MGHRA and CDR2 YSYEKL. The germline V and J ends were trimmed by 1 base and 3 bases, with 7 bases remaining between them. This CDR3 comprises 13 residues. The CDR3 loop is CASSQGLYYEQYF. The DNA of the CDR3 is TGCGCCAGCAGCCAAGGACTATACTACGAGCAGTACTTC.

V and J are TRBV7-8 and TRBJ1-5; D remains unclear. Trimming cost V 7 bases and J 6 bases, with 16 bases left between them. In germline, CDR1 is SGHVS, CDR2 FQNEAQ. The CDR3 has 14 amino acids. The CDR3 reads CASNPGRVGQPQHF. The CDR3 DNA is TGTGCCAGCAACCCGGGTCGGGTTGGTCAGCCCCAGCATTTT.

The rearrangement joins TRBV4-2 to TRBJ2-1, with 7 bases aligning to TRBD2. Germline V gives CDR1 LGHNA, CDR2 YNFKEQ. V shed 0 bases and J 6 bases; nucleotides not matched to a gene: 8. The CDR3 contains 16 residues. The CDR3 loop reads CASSQDWASGLNEQFF. CDR3 DNA sequence: TGTGCCAGCAGCCAAGACTGGGCTAGCGGCCTCAATGAGCAGTTCTTC.

The CDR3 DNA sequence: TGTGCCAGCAGTTCATTAGCGGGAGGGCTCCCCGTTCCGTTCTTC. It codes for CASSSLAGGLPVPFF. This chain uses TRBV28 with TRBJ2-1; 11 bases match TRBD2. Trimming cost V 4 bases and J 15 bases; bases outside gene matches: 14. In germline, CDR1 is MDHEN, CDR2 SYDVKM. The CDR3 consists of 15 residues.

This rearrangement joins TRBV18 to TRBJ1-2; 7 positions agree with TRBD1. With V trimmed by 1 base and J by 2 bases, 4 bases remained unmatched. The CDR3 covers 15 residues. Per the germline V gene, CDR1 is KGHSH and CDR2 is LQKENI. Here the CDR3 reads CASSPLKGANYGYTF. The CDR3 DNA is TGTGCCAGCTCACCACTCAAGGGGGCAAACTATGGCTACACCTTC.

J is TRBJ2-1 and V is TRBV28; no clear D. Trimming shortened V by 1 base and J by 5 bases, and 3 bases separated the two germline ends. The germline gives CDR1 MDHEN, CDR2 SYDVKM. This CDR3 comprises 12 residues. CDR3 in amino acids: CASSLSDNEQFF. DNA for the CDR3: TGTGCCAGCAGTTTATCCGACAATGAGCAGTTCTTC.

This sequence joins TRBV30 and TRBJ2-6, with TRBD1 identical over 7 bases. CDR3 length: 13 amino acids. From germline, CDR1 is GTSNPN and CDR2 SVGIG (reference sequence). The V and J ends lost 6 bases and 2 bases, in that order; junction bases with no gene match: 1. The CDR3 sequence: CACGQAGANVLTF. DNA for the CDR3: TGTGCCTGCGGACAGGCTGGGGCCAACGTCCTGACTTTC.

The chain has TRBV5-1 and TRBJ1-3, with D possibly TRBD1 on 5 matching bases. Trimming removed 0 bases at V and 0 bases at J, with 7 bases between. CDR3 length: 15 amino acids. Germline CDR1 reads SGHRS; CDR2 reads YFSETQ. The CDR3 spells CASSLVGGSGNTIYF. The CDR3 nucleotides read TGCGCCAGCAGCTTGGTGGGGGGCTCTGGAAACACCATATATTTT. Combining the CDR3 with reference TRBV5-1 and TRBJ1-3 gives the whole variable domain KAGVTQTPRYLIKTRGQQVTLSCSPISGHRSVSWYQQTPGQGLQFLFEYFSETQRNKGNFPGRFSGRQFSNSRSEMNVSTLELGDSALYLCASSLVGGSGNTIYFGEGSWLTVV.

The chain links TRBV5-1 to TRBJ1-1; D ambiguous. This CDR3 is 17 amino acids long. V lost 4 bases and J lost 5, with 24 bases in between. CDR1 is SGHRS, CDR2 YFSETQ, per germline. The chain's CDR3 is CASSVLGGSRVRTEAFF. In DNA, the CDR3 is TGCGCCAGCAGCGTCCTGGGAGGGTCAAGGGTTAGGACTGAAGCTTTCTTT.

V and J are TRBV10-2 and TRBJ1-1; D might be TRBD1 (5 bases). Between the trimmed V and J ends, which lost 3 bases and 6 bases, there was a span of 11 bases. CDR1 and CDR2 from the germline V gene are WSHSY and SAAADI. This CDR3 has 13 residues. Written as DNA, the CDR3 is TGCGCCAGCAGTGATGGGGGGGTCGCTGAAGCTTTCTTT. Protein: CASSDGGVAEAFF.

This clone was detected only a few times. The CDR3 loop reads CSAQQGSVNTEAFF. Written as DNA, the CDR3 is TGCAGCGCACAACAGGGATCGGTGAACACTGAAGCTTTCTTT. The chain employs TRBV29-1 and TRBJ1-1, with D possibly TRBD1 on 6 matching bases. This CDR3 has 14 residues. Germline assignment: CDR1 SQVTM and CDR2 ANQGSEA. Between the trimmed V and J ends, which lost 7 bases and 0 bases, there was a span of 15 bases.

The gene calls are TRBV7-6 and TRBJ2-5; a weak D match, TRBD2 (6 bases). CDR1 is SGHVS, CDR2 FNYEAQ, per germline. V lost 5 bases, J lost 1 base, and 14 bases lay in between. The CDR3 loop spans 15 amino acids. This CDR3 reads CASSPTAGSQETQYF. The CDR3 region has the DNA TGTGCCAGCAGCCCCACGGCGGGGAGCCAAGAGACCCAGTACTTC.